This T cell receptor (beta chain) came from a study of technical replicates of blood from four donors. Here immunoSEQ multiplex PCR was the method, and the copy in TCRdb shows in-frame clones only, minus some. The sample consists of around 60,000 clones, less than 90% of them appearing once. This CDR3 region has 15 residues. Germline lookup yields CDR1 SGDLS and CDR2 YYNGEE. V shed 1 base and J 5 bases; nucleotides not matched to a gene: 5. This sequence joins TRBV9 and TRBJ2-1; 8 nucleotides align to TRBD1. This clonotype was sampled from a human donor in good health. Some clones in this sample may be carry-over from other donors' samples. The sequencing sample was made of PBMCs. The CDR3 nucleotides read TGTGCCAGCAGCGTACGTTCAGGGGGCAACAATGAGCAGTTCTTC. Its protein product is CASSVRSGGNNEQFF.